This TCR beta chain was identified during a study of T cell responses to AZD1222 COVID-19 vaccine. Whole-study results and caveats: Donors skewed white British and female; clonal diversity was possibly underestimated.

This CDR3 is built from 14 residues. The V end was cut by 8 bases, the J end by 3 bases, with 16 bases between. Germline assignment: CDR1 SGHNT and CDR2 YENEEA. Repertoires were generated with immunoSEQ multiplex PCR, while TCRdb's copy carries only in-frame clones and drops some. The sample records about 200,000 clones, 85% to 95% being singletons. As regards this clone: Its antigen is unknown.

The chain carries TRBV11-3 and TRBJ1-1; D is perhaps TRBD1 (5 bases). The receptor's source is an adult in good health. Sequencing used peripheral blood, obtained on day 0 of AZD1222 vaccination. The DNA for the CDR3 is TGTGCCAGCTCCCTGGGGAGAGGGGACACTGAAGCTTTCTTT. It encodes CASSLGRGDTEAFF.